The 12 T cell receptor beta chains given below trace back to one sample, sequenced in a study. TCRdb independently ran MiXCR on the 5' RACE reads; one entry per CDR3 protein. The data show about 7,200 distinct CDR3 sequences, roughly 40% seen once. Sequences were obtained from memory CD4+ T cells sorted from blood. Subset reported: memory CD4+ T cells, CD4+CD45RO+CD25-. The source is a female donor with breast cancer.

This clonotype showed up just a few times. The chain links TRBV2 to TRBJ1-2; no clear D. Germline CDR1 reads SNHLY; CDR2 reads FYNNEI. The V end lost 4 bases, the J end lost 2 bases, and 8 bases lay between the germline ends. The CDR3 is made up of 13 amino acids. Here the CDR3 reads CASSAGLNYGYTF. In DNA form, the CDR3 reads TGTGCCAGCAGTGCCGGACTAAACTATGGCTACACCTTC.

Comments on this clonotype: Being one base from a much bigger clone, this may be a read error. The CDR3 carries no conserved terminal phenylalanine or tryptophan, so it likely arises from a read error. The V gene is TRBV29-1, the J gene TRBJ2-7; D gene ambiguous. Germline CDR1 SQVTM, CDR2 ANQGSEA. The CDR3 runs to 12 residues. V dropped 4 bases and J dropped 1 base, with 8 bases sitting between them. The CDR3 DNA follows: TGCAGCGTTGGTAGGGCTTCCTACGAGCAGTACCTC. It yields the protein CSVGRASYEQYL.

This clonotype was picked up a small number of times. V gene TRBV10-3 combines with J gene TRBJ2-4; 9 nucleotides align to TRBD1. This CDR3 has 14 residues. V shed 3 bases and J 5 bases; nucleotides not matched to a gene: 2. Germline loops: CDR1 ENHRY, CDR2 SYGVKD. The CDR3 loop is CAISEGQGQNIQYF. CDR3 bases: TGTGCCATCAGTGAAGGACAGGGGCAAAACATTCAGTACTTC.

The chain combines TRBV6-1 with TRBJ1-1; D possibly corresponds to TRBD1 (5 bases). Germline loops: CDR1 MNHNS, CDR2 SASEGT. The V end was cut by 6 bases, the J end by 1 base, with 15 bases between. The CDR3 runs 15 residues. The CDR3 here is CASRTRGQGNTEAFF. In DNA form, the CDR3 reads TGTGCCAGCAGAACCAGAGGGCAGGGGAACACTGAAGCTTTCTTT.

In regard to this clonotype: A junction end diverges from the germline sequence, so it may reflect a read error. The rearrangement links TRBV7-3 to TRBJ2-3; TRBD1 is a possible D gene (6 bases). The CDR3 consists of 15 residues. In germline, CDR1 is SGHTA, CDR2 FQGTGA. CDR3 sequence reads: CASSSGQLAGDTQYF. The CDR3 DNA sequence: TGTGCCAGCAGCTCCGGACAGCTGGCAGGGGATACGCAGTACTTT.

The chain links TRBV12-3 or TRBV12-4 to TRBJ2-5, with 12 bases matching TRBD2. The CDR3 has 14 amino acids. Trimming removed 6 bases from V and 2 bases from J; junction bases left unmatched: 1. The CDR3 sequence: CASSGLAGQETQYF. The CDR3 DNA is TGTGCCAGCAGCGGACTAGCGGGACAAGAGACCCAGTACTTC.

Note on this clonotype: In this CDR3 the conserved last residue, phenylalanine or tryptophan, is missing, so a read error is likely. The rearrangement joins TRBV13 to TRBJ2-3, with D possibly matching TRBD2 (5 bases). Trimming removed 6 bases from V and 2 bases from J, with 15 bases in between. Germline values: CDR1 PRHDT, CDR2 FYEKMQ (reference sequence). The CDR3 spans 15 residues. CDR3 loop: CASSPELVVTDTQYS. CDR3 nucleotide sequence: TGTGCCAGCAGTCCCGAACTAGTCGTCACAGATACGCAGTATTCT.

The chain is built from TRBV6-6 and TRBJ1-5; 10 bases match TRBD1. The CDR3 has 17 amino acids. The V segment lost 5 bases and the J segment 1 base; nucleotides outside the gene matches: 8. Looked up from germline, CDR1 is MNHNY and CDR2 is SVGAGI (reference sequence). The DNA for the CDR3 is TGTGCCAGCAGTCGACCGACAGGGGGCGGGAGCAATCAGCCCCAGCATTTT. This encodes CASSRPTGGGSNQPQHF.

V gene TRBV5-5 combines with J gene TRBJ2-2; D is perhaps TRBD1 (5 bases). V lost 2 bases to trimming and J lost 0 bases, with 14 bases between them. CDR3 length: 17 residues. Looked up from germline, CDR1 is SGHKS and CDR2 is YYEKEE (reference sequence). For the CDR3, the DNA is TGTGCCAGCAGCTTCCTGTACGACAGTTCGAACACCGGGGAGCTGTTTTTT. It encodes CASSFLYDSSNTGELFF.

Points on this clonotype: This sequence may be a read error, since a much larger clone differs from it by one base. This rearrangement joins TRBV15 to TRBJ2-7, with a possible D match to TRBD1 (7 bases). CDR1 and CDR2 (germline): LNHNV, YYDKDF (reference sequence). The CDR3 contains 14 residues. Here the CDR3 reads CATSSPGGNYELYF. CDR3 bases: TGTGCCACCAGCTCCCCAGGGGGGAACTACGAGCTGTACTTC.

The rearrangement joins TRBV4-2 to TRBJ1-3, with 9 bases matching TRBD1. CDR3 length equals 19 residues. Germline V gene sequence: CDR1 LGHNA, CDR2 YNFKEQ. Unmatched junction bases numbered 14, after V lost 0 bases and J lost 5 bases. CDR3 nucleotides: TGTGCCAGCAGCCAAGATCTAAACAGGGGGCGCAGGAATCGAAACACCATATATTTT. It encodes CASSQDLNRGRRNRNTIYF.

The rearrangement joins TRBV11-1 to TRBJ1-1; no clear D gene. Germline V gives CDR1 SGHAT, CDR2 FQDESV (reference sequence). CDR3 length equals 14 residues. The V and J ends lost 0 bases and 6 bases respectively, with 11 bases between them. The CDR3 nucleotides are TGTGCCAGCAGCTTAGCGCATTCGGGCGCTGAAGCTTTCTTT. It encodes CASSLAHSGAEAFF.